The T cell receptor beta chain described here comes from a study of blood T cell repertoires in COVID-19 (TCRdb year 2020). Study-wide context: The collaborator samples originated in the United States, Italy and Spain and spanned the acute and convalescent phases of COVID-19. A de-identified subject ID, COVID-19 status, age in years and sex were almost always included in the sample metadata. The samples were drawn from two sources: the first 160 participants of the ongoing ImmuneRACE study, and fewer than 1,500 subjects contributed by 6 global collaborators. Where HLA class I and class II types were available, the types were taken from metadata supplied by the sample provider, not from assay-based typing. The material from the prospective study consisted of cDNA or gDNA derived from T cells, B-cell-depleted T cells, or PBMCs. The dataset comprised deeply sampled blood TCRbeta repertoires from subjects exposed to, actively infected with, or recovered from COVID-19. The repertoires were released in a freely available public database meant as a resource for research on the immune response to SARS-CoV-2. General findings and caveats noted by the study authors: How much clinical and demographic metadata was included differed by source and by participant, and the metadata was provided uncurated.

The immunoSEQ Assay, a bias-controlled multiplex PCR, was used to amplify TCRbeta CDR3 regions from genomic DNA. The source study handled its data this way. The number of nucleated cells in each sample was estimated from the amplification of reference gene primers within the assay. To quantify the absolute abundance of each unique TCRbeta CDR3 rearrangement, sequence reads were collapsed and filtered. Productive Simpson clonality was computed per sample as the square root of Simpson's diversity index over productive rearrangements. What TCRdb holds here is the immuneACCESS table cut down to in-frame rearrangements. Part of the clones is not present; checked against another copy, under half of the missing clones reflect an unresolved V gene, and the others are unexplained. V, J and clone size derive from that table, while D and trimming were established from the DNA sequence. The sample has roughly 250,000 clones on record, 83% of them singletons. 3.5% to 4% of the sample belongs to the ten largest clones.

To note about this clone: Its antigen remains unidentified. Base qualities are missing; no much larger clone stands one base away.

V drops 5 bases and J drops 3 bases, leaving 14 bases in between. From the germline V gene (reference sequence), CDR1 is SEHNR and CDR2 is FQNEAQ. From its cysteine to its phenylalanine, the CDR3 spans 14 amino acids. Left in the record is the CDR3 DNA by itself, 42 bases read in frame from the first base. Participants in the prospective study were enrolled through a virtual design, were aged about 18 to 100 years, and lived in 20 to 30 United States geographic areas. To assign participants to cohorts, the prospective study relied on clinical history that participants themselves reported in a screening survey and a study questionnaire. Exposed participants had been in contact with someone with a PCR-confirmed or clinician-diagnosed COVID-19 case within 2 weeks of study entry. In the prospective study, mobile phlebotomists collected whole blood, serum and a nasopharyngeal or oropharyngeal swab from each participant. Over an approximately 2-month period, participants in the prospective study had the option of providing additional blood draws and questionnaires. Before DNA extraction, prospective study blood samples were shipped either frozen or at room temperature.

Sequences were obtained from PBMCs or T cells enriched from blood (not recorded which). The TCR was taken from a woman in her thirties or forties who had been exposed to COVID-19. This chain joins TRBV7-9 to TRBJ2-7; TRBD1 is perhaps the D gene, given 6 matching bases. The CDR3 in this case is CASSPRDIYYEQYF. The nucleotide sequence is TGTGCCAGCAGCCCCCGGGACATATACTACGAGCAGTACTTC.